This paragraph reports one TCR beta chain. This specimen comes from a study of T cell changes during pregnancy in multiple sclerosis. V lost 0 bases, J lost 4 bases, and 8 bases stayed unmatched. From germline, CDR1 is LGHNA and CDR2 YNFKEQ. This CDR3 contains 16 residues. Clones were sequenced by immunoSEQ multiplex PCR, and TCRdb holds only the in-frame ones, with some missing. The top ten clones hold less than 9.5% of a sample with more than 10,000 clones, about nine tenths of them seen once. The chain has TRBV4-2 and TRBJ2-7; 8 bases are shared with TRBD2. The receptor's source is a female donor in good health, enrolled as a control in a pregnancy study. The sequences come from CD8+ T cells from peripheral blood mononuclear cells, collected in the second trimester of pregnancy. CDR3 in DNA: TGTGCCAGCAGCCAAGAGGGTGGCGGGGGGTGGTACGAGCAGTACTTC. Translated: CASSQEGGGGWYEQYF.